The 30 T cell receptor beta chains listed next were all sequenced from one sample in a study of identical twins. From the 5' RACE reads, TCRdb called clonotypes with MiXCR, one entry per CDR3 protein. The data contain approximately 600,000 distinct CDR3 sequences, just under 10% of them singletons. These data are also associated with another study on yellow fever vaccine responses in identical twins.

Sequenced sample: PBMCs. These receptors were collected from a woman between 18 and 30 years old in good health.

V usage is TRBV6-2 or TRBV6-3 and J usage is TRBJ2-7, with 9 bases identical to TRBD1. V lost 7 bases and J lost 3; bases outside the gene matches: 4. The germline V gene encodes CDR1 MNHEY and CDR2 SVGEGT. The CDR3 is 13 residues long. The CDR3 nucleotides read TGTGCCAGCATGGGACAGGGAATCTACGAGCAGTACTTC. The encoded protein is CASMGQGIYEQYF.

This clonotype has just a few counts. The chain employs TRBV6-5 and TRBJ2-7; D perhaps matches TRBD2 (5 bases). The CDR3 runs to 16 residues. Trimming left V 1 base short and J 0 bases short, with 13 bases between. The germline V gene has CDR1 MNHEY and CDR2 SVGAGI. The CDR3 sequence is CASSYLRVGSSYEQYF. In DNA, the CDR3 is TGTGCCAGCAGTTACTTACGGGTAGGGAGCTCCTACGAGCAGTACTTC.

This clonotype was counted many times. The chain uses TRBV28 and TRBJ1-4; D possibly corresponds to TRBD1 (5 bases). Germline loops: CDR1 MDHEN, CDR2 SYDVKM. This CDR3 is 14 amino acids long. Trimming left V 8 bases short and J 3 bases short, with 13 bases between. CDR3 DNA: TGTGCCAGCGTTATGGGGACCGCTAATGAAAAACTGTTTTTT. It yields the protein CASVMGTANEKLFF.

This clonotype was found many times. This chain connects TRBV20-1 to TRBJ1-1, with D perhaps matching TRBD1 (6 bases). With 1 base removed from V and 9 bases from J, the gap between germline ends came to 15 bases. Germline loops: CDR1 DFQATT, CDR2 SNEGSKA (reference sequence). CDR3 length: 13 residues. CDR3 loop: CSARGGTSEKAFF. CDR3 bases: TGCAGTGCTAGAGGAGGGACATCCGAGAAAGCTTTCTTT.

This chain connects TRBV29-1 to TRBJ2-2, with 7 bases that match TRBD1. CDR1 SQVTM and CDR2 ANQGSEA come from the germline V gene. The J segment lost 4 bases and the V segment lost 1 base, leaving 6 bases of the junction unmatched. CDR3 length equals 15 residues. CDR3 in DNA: TGCAGCGTTGAAGGGCCGGGACAGAGCACCGGGGAGCTGTTTTTT. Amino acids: CSVEGPGQSTGELFF.

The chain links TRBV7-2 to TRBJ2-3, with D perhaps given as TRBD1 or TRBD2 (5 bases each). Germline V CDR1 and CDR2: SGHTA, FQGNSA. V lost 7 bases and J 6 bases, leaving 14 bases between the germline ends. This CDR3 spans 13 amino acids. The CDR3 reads CASTGASMDTQYF. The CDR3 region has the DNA TGTGCCAGCACCGGGGCTAGCATGGATACGCAGTATTTT.

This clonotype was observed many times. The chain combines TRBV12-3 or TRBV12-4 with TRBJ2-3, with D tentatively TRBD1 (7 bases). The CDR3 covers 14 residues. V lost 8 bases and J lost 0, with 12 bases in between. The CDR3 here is CASGRDSSTDTQYF. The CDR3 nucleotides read TGTGCCAGCGGGCGGGACAGCAGCACAGATACGCAGTATTTT.

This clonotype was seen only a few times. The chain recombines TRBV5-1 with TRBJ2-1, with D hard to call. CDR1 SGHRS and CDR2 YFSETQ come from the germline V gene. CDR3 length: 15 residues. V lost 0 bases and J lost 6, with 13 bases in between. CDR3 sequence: CASSLVLGLSNEQFF. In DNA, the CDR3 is TGCGCCAGCAGCTTGGTGCTGGGGTTGAGCAATGAGCAGTTCTTC.

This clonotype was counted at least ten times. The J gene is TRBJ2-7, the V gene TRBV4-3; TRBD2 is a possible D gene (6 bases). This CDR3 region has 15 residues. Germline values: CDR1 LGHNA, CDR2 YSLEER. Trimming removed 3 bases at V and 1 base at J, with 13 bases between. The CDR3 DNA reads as TGCGCCAGCAGCCAGGCTAGCGTAACATCCTACGAGCAGTACTTC. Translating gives CASSQASVTSYEQYF.

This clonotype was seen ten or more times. CDR3 coding DNA: TGTGCCAGCAGTACGACAGGGAATCCCTACAATGAGCAGTTCTTC. Its protein product is CASSTTGNPYNEQFF. The chain has TRBV12-3 or TRBV12-4 and TRBJ2-1; 7 nucleotides align to TRBD1. This CDR3 is built from 15 residues. With V trimmed by 5 bases and J by 2 bases, 6 bases remained unmatched.

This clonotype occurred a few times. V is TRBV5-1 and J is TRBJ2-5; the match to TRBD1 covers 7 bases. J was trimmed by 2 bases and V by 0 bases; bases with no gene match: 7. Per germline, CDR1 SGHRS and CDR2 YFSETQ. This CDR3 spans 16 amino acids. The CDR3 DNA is TGCGCCAGCAGCTTGGACAGACAGGGATCGCAAGAGACCCAGTACTTC. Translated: CASSLDRQGSQETQYF.

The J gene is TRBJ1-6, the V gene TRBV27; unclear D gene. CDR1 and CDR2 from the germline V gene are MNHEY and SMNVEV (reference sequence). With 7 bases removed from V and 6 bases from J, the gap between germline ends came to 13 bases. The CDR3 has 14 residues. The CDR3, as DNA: TGTGCCAGCACTTTGGGTAGATTTAATTCACCCCTCCACTTT. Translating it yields CASTLGRFNSPLHF.

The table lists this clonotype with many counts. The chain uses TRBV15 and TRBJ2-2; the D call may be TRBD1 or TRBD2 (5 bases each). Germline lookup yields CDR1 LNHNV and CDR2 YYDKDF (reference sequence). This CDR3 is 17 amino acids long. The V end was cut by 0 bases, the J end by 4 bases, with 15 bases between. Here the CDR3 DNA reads TGTGCCACCAGCAGAGATTTGGGGGAAGCGGCCACCGGGGAGCTGTTTTTT. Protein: CATSRDLGEAATGELFF. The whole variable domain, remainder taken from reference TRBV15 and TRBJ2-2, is DAMVIQNPRYQVTQFGKPVTLSCSQTLNHNVMYWYQQKSSQAPKLLFHYYDKDFNNEADTPDNFQSRRPNTSFCFLDIRSPGLGDTAMYLCATSRDLGEAATGELFFGEGSRLTVL.

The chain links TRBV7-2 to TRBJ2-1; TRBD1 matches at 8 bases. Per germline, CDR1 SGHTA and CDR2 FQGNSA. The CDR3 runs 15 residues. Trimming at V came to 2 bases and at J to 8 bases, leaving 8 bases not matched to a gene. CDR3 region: CASSLLGQVGDEQFF. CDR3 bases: TGTGCCAGCAGCTTATTGGGACAGGTCGGTGATGAGCAGTTCTTC.

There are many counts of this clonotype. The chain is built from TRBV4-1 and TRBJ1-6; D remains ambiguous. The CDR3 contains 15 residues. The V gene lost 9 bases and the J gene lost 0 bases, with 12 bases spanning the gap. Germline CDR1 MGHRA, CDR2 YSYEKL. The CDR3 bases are TGCGCCAGTTCCTCAGGAAGCTCCTATAATTCACCCCTCCACTTT. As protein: CASSSGSSYNSPLHF.

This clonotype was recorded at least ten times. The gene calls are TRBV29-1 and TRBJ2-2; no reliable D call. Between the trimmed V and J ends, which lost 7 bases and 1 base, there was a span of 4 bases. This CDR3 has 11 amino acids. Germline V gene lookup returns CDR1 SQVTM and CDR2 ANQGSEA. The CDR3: CSGQNTGELFF. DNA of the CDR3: TGCAGCGGACAGAACACCGGGGAGCTGTTTTTT.

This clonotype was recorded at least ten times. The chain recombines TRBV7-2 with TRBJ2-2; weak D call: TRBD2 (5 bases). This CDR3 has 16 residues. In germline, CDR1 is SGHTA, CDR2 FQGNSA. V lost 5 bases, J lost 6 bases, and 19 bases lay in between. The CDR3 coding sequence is TGTGCCAGCAGCCCCTGGGGTGGGAGACCATCCGGGGAGCTGTTTTTT. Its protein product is CASSPWGGRPSGELFF.

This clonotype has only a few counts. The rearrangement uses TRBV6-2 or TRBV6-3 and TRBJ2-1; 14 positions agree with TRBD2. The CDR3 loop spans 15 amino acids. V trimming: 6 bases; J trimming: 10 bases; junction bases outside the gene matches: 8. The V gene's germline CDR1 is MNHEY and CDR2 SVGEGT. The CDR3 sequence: CASRPGTSGRNEQFF. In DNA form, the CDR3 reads TGTGCCAGCAGACCCGGGACTAGCGGGAGAAACGAGCAGTTCTTC.

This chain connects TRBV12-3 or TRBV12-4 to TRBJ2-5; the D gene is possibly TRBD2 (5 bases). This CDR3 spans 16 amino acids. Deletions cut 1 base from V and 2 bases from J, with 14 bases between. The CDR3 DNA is TGTGCCAGCAGTTTAGGGGGAGTAATTAAACAAGAGACCCAGTACTTC. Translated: CASSLGGVIKQETQYF.

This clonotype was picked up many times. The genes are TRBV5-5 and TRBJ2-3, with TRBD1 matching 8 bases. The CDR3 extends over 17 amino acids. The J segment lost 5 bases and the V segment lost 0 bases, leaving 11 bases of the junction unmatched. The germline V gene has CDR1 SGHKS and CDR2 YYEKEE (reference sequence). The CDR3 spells CASSLGVDRAIGDTQYF. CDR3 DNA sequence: TGTGCCAGCAGCTTGGGCGTGGACAGGGCTATTGGAGATACGCAGTATTTT.

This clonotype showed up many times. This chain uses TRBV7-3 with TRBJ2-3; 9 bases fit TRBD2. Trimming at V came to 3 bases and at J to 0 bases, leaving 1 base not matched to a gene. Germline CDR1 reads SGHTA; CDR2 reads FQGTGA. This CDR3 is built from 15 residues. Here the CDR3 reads CASSFTSGSTDTQYF. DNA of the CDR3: TGTGCCAGCAGCTTTACTAGCGGGAGCACAGATACGCAGTATTTT.

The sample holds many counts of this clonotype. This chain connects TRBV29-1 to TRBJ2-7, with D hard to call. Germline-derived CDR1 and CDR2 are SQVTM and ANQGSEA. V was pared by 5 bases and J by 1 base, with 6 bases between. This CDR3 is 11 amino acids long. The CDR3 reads CSVLASYEQYF. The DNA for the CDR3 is TGCAGCGTTCTGGCGTCCTACGAGCAGTACTTC.

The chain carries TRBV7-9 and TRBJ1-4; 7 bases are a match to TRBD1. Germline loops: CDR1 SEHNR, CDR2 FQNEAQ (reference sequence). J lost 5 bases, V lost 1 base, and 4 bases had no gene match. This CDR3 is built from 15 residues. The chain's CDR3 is CASSLEGTANEKLFF. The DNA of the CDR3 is TGTGCCAGCAGCTTAGAGGGGACAGCGAATGAAAAACTGTTTTTT.

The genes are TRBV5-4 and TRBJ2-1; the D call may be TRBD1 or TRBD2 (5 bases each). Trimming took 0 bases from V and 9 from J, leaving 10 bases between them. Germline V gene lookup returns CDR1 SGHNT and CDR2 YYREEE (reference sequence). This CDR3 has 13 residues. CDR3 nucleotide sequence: TGTGCCAGCAGCTTGGGGGGGAAGGGTGAGCAGTTCTTC. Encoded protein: CASSLGGKGEQFF.

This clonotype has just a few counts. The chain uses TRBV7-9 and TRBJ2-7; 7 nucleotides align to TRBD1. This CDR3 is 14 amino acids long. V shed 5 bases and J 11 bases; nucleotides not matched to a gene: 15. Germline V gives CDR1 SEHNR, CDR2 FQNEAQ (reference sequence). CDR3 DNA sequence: TGTGCCAGCAGCCCGGGGACAGCTTCTCCTACGAAGTACTTC. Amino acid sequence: CASSPGTASPTKYF. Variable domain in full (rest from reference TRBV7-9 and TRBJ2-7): DTGVSQNPRHKITKRGQNVTFRCDPISEHNRLYWYRQTLGQGPEFLTYFQNEAQLEKSRLLSDRFSAERPKGSFSTLEIQRTEQGDSAMYLCASSPGTASPTKYFGPGTRLTVT.

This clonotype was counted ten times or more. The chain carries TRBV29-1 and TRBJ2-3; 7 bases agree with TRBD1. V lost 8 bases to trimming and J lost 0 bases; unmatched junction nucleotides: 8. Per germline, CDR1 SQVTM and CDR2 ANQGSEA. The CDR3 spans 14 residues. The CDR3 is CSTSDRISTDTQYF. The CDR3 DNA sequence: TGCAGCACCTCGGACAGGATAAGCACAGATACGCAGTATTTT.

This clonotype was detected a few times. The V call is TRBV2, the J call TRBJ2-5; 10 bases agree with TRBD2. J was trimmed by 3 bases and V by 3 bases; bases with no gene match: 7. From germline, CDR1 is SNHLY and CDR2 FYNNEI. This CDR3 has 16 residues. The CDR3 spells CASSDQGLALKETQYF. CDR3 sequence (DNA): TGTGCCAGCAGTGATCAGGGACTAGCGCTGAAAGAGACCCAGTACTTC.

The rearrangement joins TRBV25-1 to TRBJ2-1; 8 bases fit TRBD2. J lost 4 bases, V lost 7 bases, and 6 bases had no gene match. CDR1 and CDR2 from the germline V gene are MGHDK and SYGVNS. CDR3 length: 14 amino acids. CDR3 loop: CASTASGGYNEQFF. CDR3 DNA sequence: TGTGCCAGCACGGCCAGCGGGGGATACAATGAGCAGTTCTTC.

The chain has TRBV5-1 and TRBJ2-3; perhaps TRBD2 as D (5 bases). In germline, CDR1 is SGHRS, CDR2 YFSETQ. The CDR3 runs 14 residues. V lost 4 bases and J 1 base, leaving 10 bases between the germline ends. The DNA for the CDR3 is TGCGCCAGCAGCGCGGACGGGGGCACAGATACGCAGTATTTT. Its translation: CASSADGGTDTQYF. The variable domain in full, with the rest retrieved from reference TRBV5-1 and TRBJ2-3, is KAGVTQTPRYLIKTRGQQVTLSCSPISGHRSVSWYQQTPGQGLQFLFEYFSETQRNKGNFPGRFSGRQFSNSRSEMNVSTLELGDSALYLCASSADGGTDTQYFGPGTRLTVL.

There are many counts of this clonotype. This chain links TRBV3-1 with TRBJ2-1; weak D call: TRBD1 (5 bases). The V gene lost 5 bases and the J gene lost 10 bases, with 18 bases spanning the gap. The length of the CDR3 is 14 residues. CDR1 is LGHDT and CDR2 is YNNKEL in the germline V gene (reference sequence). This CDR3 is CASSASGRVGEQFF. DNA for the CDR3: TGTGCCAGCAGCGCCTCAGGCAGGGTGGGGGAGCAGTTCTTC.